One sample yielded the 5 T cell receptor beta chains listed below, sequenced in a study of siplizumab effects on memory and regulatory T cells. Repertoires were generated with immunoSEQ multiplex PCR, while TCRdb's copy carries only in-frame clones and drops some. Of about 69,000 clones in the sample, over 70% were seen once. Sequencing used Tregs sorted from blood. The receptors originated from a human donor in good health.

The chain combines TRBV7-8 with TRBJ2-7; TRBD2 might be the D (5 bases). The CDR3 has 16 residues. Germline V gene data show CDR1 as SGHVS and CDR2 as FQNEAQ. The V end lost 1 base, the J end lost 3 bases, and 16 bases lay between the germline ends. This chain's CDR3 is CASSLVLRSGNYEQYF. The CDR3 DNA reads TGTGCCAGCAGCTTAGTGCTGAGGAGCGGCAACTACGAGCAGTACTTC.

The chain uses TRBV4-2 and TRBJ2-3, with TRBD1 identical over 8 bases. There are 13 residues in the CDR3. J gave up 4 bases and V 4 bases, and 1 base lay outside the gene matches. CDR1 and CDR2 from the germline V gene are LGHNA and YNFKEQ. The CDR3 region is CASSRDRSDTQYF. The CDR3 DNA sequence: TGTGCCAGCAGCCGGGACAGGTCAGATACGCAGTATTTT.

The genes are TRBV9 and TRBJ2-3, with 7 bases that match TRBD2. CDR1 is SGDLS, CDR2 YYNGEE, per germline. V lost 0 bases and J lost 7; bases outside the gene matches: 23. The CDR3 covers 20 residues. CDR3 loop: CASSVDLRGGSGKGQHTQYF. The CDR3 DNA reads as TGTGCCAGCAGCGTAGACCTAAGGGGCGGGAGCGGGAAAGGGCAGCATACGCAGTATTTT.

This chain joins TRBV10-3 and TRBJ2-3; 10 nucleotides agree with TRBD2. Losses at the gene ends were 4 bases for V and 1 base for J; bases not matched to a gene: 5. The CDR3 loop spans 16 amino acids. Looked up from germline, CDR1 is ENHRY and CDR2 is SYGVKD. In DNA, the CDR3 is TGTGCCATCAGTGGGTCGACTAGCGGGCGCACAGATACGCAGTATTTT. Its protein is CAISGSTSGRTDTQYF.

The V and J genes are TRBV6-1 and TRBJ2-1, with TRBD2 identical over 8 bases. The CDR3 runs 18 residues. The ends lost 2 bases at V and 3 bases at J; junction bases unmatched: 12. Germline lookup yields CDR1 MNHNS and CDR2 SASEGT. In nucleotides, the CDR3 is TGTGCCAGCAGTGAATGGGGTGGCCGACGGGGGGGCTACAATGAGCAGTTCTTC. Protein: CASSEWGGRRGGYNEQFF.